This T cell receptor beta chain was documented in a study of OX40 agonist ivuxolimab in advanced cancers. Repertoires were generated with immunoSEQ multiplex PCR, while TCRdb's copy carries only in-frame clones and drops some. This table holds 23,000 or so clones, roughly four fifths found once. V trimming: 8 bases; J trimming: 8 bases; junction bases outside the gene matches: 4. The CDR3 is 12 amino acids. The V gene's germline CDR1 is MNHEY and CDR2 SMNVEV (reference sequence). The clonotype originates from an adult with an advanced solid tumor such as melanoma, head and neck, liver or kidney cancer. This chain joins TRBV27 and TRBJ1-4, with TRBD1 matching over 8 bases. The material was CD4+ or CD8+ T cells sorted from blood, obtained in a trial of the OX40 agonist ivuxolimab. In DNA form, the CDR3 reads TGTGCCAGCGGACAGGGCAAAGAAAAACTGTTTTTT. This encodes CASGQGKEKLFF.